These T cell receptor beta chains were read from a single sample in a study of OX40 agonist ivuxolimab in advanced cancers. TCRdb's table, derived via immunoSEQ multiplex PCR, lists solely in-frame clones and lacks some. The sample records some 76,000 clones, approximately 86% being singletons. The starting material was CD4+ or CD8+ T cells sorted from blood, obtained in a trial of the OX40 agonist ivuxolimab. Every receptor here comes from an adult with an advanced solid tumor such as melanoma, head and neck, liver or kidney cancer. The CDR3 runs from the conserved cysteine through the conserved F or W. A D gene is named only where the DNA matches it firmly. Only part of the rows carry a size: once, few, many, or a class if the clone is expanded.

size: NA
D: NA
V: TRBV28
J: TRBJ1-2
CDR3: CASSPPGTVDGYTF
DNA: TGTGCCAGCAGTCCTCCCGGGACCGTGGATGGCTACACCTTC

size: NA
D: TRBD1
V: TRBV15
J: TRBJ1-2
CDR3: CATSRDQSGTGGRYYGYTF
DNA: TGTGCCACCAGCAGAGATCAGAGCGGGACAGGCGGCCGGTACTATGGCTACACCTTC

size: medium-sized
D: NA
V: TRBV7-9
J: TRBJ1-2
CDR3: CASSLDRPYGYTF
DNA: TGTGCCAGCAGCTTAGACAGGCCCTATGGCTACACCTTC

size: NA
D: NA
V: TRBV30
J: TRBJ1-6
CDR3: CAWSGGDSPLHF
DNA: TGTGCCTGGAGTGGGGGGGATTCACCCCTCCACTTT

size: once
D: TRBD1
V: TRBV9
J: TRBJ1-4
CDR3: CASRNRGENEKLFF
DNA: TGTGCCAGCAGAAACAGGGGGGAGAATGAAAAACTGTTTTTT

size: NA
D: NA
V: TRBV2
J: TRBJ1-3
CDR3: CASSAQGNTIYF
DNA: TGTGCCAGCAGTGCGCAAGGAAACACCATATATTTT

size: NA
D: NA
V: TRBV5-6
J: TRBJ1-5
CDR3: CASSLAGEQPQHF
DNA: TGTGCCAGCAGCTTGGCCGGGGAACAGCCCCAGCATTTT

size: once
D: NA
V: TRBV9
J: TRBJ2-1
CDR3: CASSVFGRGGYNEQFF
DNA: TGTGCCAGCAGCGTATTCGGGCGAGGGGGGTACAATGAGCAGTTCTTC

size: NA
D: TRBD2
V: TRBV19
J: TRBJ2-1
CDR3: CASRGGLGSYNEQFF
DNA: TGTGCCAGCCGGGGGGGGCTGGGCTCCTACAATGAGCAGTTCTTC

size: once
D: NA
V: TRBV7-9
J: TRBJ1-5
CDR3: CASSLDGNLINQPQHF
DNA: TGTGCCAGCAGCTTAGACGGGAACCTAATCAATCAGCCCCAGCATTTT

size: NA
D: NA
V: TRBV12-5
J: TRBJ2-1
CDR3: CASGLVDNNNEQFF
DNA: TGTGCTAGTGGTTTGGTCGACAACAACAATGAGCAGTTCTTC

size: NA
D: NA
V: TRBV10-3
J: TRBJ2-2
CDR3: CAISESFYGGQNTGELFF
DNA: TGTGCCATCAGTGAGTCTTTCTACGGGGGGCAGAACACCGGGGAGCTGTTTTTT

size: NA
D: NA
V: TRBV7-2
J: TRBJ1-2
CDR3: CASSLGQGVGANYGYTF
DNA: TGTGCCAGCAGCTTAGGTCAGGGTGTCGGGGCTAACTATGGCTACACCTTC

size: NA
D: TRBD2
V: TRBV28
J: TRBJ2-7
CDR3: CASTSGLAGNYEQYF
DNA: TGTGCCAGCACCTCGGGGCTAGCGGGTAACTACGAGCAGTACTTC

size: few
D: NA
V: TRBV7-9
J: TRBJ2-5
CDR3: CASSRGTVGGQETQYF
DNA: TGTGCCAGCAGCCGCGGGACAGTCGGAGGGCAGGAGACCCAGTACTTC

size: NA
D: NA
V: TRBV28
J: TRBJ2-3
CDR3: CASSSGSTDTQYF
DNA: TGTGCCAGCAGTTCGGGGAGCACAGATACGCAGTATTTT

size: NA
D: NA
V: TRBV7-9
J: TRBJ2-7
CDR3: CASSLSGAQNEQYF
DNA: TGTGCCAGCAGCTTATCGGGGGCCCAAAACGAGCAGTACTTC

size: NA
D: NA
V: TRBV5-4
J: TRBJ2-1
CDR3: CASSAKSGTAYNEQFF
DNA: TGTGCCAGCAGCGCCAAAAGCGGGACAGCTTACAATGAGCAGTTCTTC

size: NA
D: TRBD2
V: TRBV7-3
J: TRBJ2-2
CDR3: CASSLGGRDAGELFF
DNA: TGTGCCAGCAGCTTAGGCGGGAGAGACGCCGGGGAGCTGTTTTTT

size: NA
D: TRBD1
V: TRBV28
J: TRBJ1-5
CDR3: CASSSPTGGIQPQHF
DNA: TGTGCCAGCAGTTCGCCCACAGGGGGCATTCAGCCCCAGCATTTT

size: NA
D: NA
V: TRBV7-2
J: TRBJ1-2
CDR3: CASSQDRQYGYTF
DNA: TGTGCCAGCAGCCAAGACAGACAGTATGGCTACACCTTC

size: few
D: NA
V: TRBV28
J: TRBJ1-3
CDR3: CASSLSRVSNTIYF
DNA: TGTGCCAGCAGTTTAAGCAGGGTTAGCAACACCATATATTTT